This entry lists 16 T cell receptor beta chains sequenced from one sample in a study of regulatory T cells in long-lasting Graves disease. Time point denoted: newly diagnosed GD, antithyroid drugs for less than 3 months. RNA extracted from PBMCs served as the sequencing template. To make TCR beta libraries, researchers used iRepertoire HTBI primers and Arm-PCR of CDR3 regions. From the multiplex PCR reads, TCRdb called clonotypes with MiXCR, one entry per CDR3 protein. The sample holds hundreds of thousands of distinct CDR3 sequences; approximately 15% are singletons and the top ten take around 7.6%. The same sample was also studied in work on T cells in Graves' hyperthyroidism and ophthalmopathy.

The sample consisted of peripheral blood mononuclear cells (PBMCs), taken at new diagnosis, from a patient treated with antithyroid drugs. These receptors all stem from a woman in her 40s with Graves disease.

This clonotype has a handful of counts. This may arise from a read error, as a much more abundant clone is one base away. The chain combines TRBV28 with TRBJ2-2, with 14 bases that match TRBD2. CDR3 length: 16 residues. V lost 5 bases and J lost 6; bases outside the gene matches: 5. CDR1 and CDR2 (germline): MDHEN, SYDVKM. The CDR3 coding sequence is TGTGCCAGCAGTCTGGGACTAGCGGGAGTTGCCGGGGAGCTGTTTTTT. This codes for CASSLGLAGVAGELFF. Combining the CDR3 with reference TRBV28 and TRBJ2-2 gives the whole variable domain DVKVTQSSRYLVKRTGEKVFLECVQDMDHENMFWYRQDPGLGLRLIYFSYDVKMKEKGDIPEGYSVSREKKERFSLILESASTNQTSMYLCASSLGLAGVAGELFFGEGSRLTVL.

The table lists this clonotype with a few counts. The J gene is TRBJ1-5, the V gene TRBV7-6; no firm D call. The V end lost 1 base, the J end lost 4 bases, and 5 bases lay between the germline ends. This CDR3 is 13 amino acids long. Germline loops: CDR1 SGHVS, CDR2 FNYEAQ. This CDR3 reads CASSLGENQPQHF. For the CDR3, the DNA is TGTGCCAGCAGCTTAGGGGAAAATCAGCCCCAGCATTTT.

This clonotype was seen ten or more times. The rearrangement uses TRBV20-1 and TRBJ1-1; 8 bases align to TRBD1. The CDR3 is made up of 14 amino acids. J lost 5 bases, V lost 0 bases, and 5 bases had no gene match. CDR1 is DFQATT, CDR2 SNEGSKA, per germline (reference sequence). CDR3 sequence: CSARESGGLTEAFF. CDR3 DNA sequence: TGCAGTGCTAGAGAATCAGGGGGCTTGACTGAAGCTTTCTTT.

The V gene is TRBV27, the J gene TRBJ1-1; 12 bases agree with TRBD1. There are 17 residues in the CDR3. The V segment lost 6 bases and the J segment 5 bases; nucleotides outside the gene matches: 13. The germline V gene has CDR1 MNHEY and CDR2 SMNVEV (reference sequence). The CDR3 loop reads CASSGGGDRGRWTEAFF. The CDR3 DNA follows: TGTGCCAGCAGCGGGGGGGGGGACAGGGGGCGCTGGACTGAAGCTTTCTTT.

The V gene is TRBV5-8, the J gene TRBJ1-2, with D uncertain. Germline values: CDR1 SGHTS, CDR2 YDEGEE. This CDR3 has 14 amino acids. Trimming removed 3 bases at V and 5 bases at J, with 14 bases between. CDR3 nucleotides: TGTGCCAGCAGCTCCTGGGCCGATCTTTATGGCTACACCTTC. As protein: CASSSWADLYGYTF.

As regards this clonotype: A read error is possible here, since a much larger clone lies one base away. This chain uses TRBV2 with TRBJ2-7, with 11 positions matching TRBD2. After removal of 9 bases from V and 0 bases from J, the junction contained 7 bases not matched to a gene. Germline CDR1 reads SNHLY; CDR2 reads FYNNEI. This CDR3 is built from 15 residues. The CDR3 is CARRSTSGSSYEQYF. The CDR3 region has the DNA TGTGCCAGGAGGAGCACTAGCGGGAGCTCCTACGAGCAGTACTTC.

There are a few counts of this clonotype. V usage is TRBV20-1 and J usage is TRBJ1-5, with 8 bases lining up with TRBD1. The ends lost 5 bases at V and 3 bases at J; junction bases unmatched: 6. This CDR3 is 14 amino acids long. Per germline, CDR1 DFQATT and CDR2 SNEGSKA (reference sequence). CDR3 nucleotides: TGCAGTGCTGGACGGACAGGGTTCAATCAGCCCCAGCATTTT. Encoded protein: CSAGRTGFNQPQHF.

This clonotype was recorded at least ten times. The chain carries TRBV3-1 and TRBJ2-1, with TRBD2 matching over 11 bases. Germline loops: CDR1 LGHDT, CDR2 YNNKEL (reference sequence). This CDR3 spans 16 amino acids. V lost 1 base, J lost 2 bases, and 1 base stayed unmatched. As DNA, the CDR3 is TGTGCCAGCAGCCAAGCGGGACTAGCGGCCTACAATGAGCAGTTCTTC. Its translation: CASSQAGLAAYNEQFF.

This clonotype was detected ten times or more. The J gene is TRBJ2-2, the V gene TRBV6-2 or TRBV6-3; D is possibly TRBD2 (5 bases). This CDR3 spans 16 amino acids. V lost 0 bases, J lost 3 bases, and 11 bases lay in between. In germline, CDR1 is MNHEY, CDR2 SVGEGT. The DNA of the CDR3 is TGTGCCAGCAGTTACTCGAGCCAAGCGGACACCGGGGAGCTGTTTTTT. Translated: CASSYSSQADTGELFF.

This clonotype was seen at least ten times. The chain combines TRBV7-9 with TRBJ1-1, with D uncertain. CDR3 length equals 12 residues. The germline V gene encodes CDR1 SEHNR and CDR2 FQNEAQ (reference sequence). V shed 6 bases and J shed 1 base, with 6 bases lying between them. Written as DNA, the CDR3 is TGTGCCAGCAGGTGGGGGAACACTGAAGCTTTCTTT. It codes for CASRWGNTEAFF.

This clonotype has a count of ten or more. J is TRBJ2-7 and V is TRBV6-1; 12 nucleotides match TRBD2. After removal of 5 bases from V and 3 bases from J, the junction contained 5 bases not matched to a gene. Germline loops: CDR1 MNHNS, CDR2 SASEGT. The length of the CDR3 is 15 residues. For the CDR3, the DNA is TGTGCCAGCAGTCTGACTAGCGGGAGTCTCTACGAGCAGTACTTC. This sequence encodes CASSLTSGSLYEQYF.

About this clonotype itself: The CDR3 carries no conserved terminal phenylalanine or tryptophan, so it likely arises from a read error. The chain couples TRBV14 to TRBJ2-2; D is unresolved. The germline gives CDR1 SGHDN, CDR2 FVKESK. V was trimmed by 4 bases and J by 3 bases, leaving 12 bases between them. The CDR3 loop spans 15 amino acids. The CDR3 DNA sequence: TGTGCCAGCAGCCGGACCATTACGCACACCGGGGAGCTGTTTGTT. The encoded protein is CASSRTITHTGELFV.

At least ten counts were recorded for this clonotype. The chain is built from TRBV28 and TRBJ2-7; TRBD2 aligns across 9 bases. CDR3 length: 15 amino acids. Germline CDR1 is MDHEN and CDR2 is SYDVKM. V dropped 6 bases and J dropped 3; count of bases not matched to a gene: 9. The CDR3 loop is CASRGTGTSFYEQYF. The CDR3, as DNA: TGTGCCAGCAGGGGGACCGGGACTAGCTTCTACGAGCAGTACTTC.

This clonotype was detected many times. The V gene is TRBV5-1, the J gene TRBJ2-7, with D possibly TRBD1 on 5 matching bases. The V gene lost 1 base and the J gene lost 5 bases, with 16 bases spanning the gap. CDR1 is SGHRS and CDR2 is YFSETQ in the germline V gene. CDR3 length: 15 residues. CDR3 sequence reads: CASSLYPQEDNEQYF. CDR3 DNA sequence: TGCGCCAGCAGCTTGTACCCCCAAGAGGACAACGAGCAGTACTTC.

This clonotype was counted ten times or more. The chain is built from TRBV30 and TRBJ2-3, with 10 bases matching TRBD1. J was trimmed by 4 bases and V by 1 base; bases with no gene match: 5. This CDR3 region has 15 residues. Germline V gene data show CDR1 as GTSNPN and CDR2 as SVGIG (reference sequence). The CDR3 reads CAWSAPGTGADTQYF. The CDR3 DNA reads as TGTGCCTGGAGTGCCCCCGGGACAGGGGCAGATACGCAGTATTTT.

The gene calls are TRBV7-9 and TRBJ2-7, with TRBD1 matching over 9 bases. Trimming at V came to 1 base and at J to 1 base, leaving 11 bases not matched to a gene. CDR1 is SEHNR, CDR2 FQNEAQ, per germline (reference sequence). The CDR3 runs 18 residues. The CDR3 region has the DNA TGTGCCAGCAGCTTAGTTCCTGGGCGAGGACAGGGGTCCTACGAGCAGTACTTC. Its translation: CASSLVPGRGQGSYEQYF.